This T cell receptor beta chain derives from a study of blood T cell repertoires in COVID-19. Study in general: Spain, Italy and the United States supplied samples that represented acute and convalescent COVID-19.

Between the trimmed V and J ends, which lost 5 bases and 1 base, there was a span of 17 bases. Looked up from germline, CDR1 is WNHNN and CDR2 is SYGVQD (reference sequence). This CDR3 has 16 amino acids. Method: immunoSEQ multiplex PCR; TCRdb's copy keeps in-frame clones and lacks some. The sample yields 200,000 to 300,000 clones, around 88% seen once. Source material: peripheral blood. This TCR was sampled from a woman under 40 who had recovered from COVID-19. V is TRBV10-1 and J is TRBJ1-1; D perhaps matches TRBD1 (5 bases). The CDR3 bases are TGCGCCAGCAGTCGGACTATGGGACGGAGGAACACTGAAGCTTTCTTT. This codes for CASSRTMGRRNTEAFF.